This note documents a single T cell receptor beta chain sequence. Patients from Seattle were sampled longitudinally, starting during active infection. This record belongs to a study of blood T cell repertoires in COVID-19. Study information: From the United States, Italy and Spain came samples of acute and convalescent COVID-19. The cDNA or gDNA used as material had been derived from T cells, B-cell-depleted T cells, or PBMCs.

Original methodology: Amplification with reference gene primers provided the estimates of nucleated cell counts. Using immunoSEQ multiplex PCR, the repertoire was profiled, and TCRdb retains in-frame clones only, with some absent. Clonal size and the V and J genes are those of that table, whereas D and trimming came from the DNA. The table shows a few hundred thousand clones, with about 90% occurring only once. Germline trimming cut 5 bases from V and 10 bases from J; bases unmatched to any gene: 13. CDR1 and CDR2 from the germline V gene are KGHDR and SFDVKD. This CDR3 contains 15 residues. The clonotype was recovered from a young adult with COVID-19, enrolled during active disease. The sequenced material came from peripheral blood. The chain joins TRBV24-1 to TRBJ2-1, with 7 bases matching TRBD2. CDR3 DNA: TGTGCCACCAGTGGGGCTCCGGCGGGAGTTGAAGAGCAGTTCTTC. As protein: CATSGAPAGVEEQFF.